This T cell receptor beta chain was recorded in a study of vaccination effects on CD4 cells after COVID-19. Study-wide findings and caveats: Marked clonal contraction was seen in infection- and vaccine-induced clones late after vaccination. Healthy vaccinees' vaccine-induced clones included only 1 of 255 cross-reacting with common cold coronaviruses.

The protocol was immunoSEQ multiplex PCR, while the TCRdb copy is restricted to in-frame clones and leaves out a portion. The sample carries around 25,000 clones, 55% to 80% recorded once. V shed 0 bases, J shed 7 bases, and the junction held 8 bases outside the gene matches. This CDR3 spans 16 amino acids. CDR1 is MNHNS and CDR2 is SASEGT in the germline V gene. A remark on this clone: Its antigen is undetermined.

Antigen-specific CD4+ T cell clonotypes were called by their expansion after viral peptide-pool culture in ViraFEST. Isolation of CD4+ T cells took place after approximately 10 days of culture. Testing of the vaccine recipients showed negative nucleocapsid antibodies and no prior SARS-CoV-2 infection. A density of roughly 2 million PBMC per well was used; these cells were cultured with about 10 IU/ml IL-2 and roughly 9.5 ug/ml peptides. IL-2 medium was substituted for half the medium on days 3 and 7. Sequencing was performed on CD4+ T cells from PBMCs cultured with SARS-CoV-2 spike peptides, taken before COVID-19 vaccination. The sequence was collected from a human donor who received a COVID-19 vaccine. The chain is built from TRBV6-1 and TRBJ2-3; 9 positions agree with TRBD2. The CDR3 spells CASSEALRAGGNTQYF. CDR3 bases: TGTGCCAGCAGTGAAGCGCTTCGGGCGGGGGGGAATACGCAGTATTTT.